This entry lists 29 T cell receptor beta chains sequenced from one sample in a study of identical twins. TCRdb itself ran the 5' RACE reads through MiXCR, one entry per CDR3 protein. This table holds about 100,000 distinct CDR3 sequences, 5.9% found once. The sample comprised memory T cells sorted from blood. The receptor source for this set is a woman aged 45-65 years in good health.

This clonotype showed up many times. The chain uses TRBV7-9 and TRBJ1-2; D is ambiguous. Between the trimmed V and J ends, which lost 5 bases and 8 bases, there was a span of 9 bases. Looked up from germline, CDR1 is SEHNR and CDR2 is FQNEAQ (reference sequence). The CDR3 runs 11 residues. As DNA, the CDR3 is TGTGCCAGCAGCCCCACGCGGGGCTACACCTTC. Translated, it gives CASSPTRGYTF.

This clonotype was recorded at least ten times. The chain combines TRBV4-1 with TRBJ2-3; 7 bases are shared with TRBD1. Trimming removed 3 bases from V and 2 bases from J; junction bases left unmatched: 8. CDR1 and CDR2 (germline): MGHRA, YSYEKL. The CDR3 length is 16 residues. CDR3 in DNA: TGCGCCAGCAGCCAGGGCACAGGGGCCCCCACAGATACGCAGTATTTT. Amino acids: CASSQGTGAPTDTQYF.

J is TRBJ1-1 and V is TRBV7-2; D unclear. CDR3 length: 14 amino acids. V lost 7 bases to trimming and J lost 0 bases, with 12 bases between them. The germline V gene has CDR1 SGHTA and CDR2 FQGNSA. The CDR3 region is CASTEHQMNTEAFF. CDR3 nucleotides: TGTGCCAGCACCGAACACCAAATGAACACTGAAGCTTTCTTT.

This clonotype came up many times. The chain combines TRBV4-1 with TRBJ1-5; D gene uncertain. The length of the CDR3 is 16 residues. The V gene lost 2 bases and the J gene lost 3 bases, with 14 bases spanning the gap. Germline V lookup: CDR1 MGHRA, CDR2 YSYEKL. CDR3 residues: CASSQPAGMNNQPQHF. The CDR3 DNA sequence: TGCGCCAGCAGCCAACCCGCGGGGATGAACAATCAGCCCCAGCATTTT.

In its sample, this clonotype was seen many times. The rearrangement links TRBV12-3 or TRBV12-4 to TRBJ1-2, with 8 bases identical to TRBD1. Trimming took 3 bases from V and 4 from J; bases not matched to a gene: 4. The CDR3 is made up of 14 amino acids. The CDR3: CASSFLDRGYGYTF. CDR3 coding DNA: TGTGCCAGCAGTTTCCTCGACAGGGGCTATGGCTACACCTTC.

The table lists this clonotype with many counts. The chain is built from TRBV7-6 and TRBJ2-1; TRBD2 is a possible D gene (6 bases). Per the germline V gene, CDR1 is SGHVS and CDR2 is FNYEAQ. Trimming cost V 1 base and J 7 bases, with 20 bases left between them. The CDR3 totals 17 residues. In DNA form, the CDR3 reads TGTGCCAGCAGCTTAGGGGAGTTGGGGACTCGGATTAATGAGCAGTTCTTC. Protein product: CASSLGELGTRINEQFF.

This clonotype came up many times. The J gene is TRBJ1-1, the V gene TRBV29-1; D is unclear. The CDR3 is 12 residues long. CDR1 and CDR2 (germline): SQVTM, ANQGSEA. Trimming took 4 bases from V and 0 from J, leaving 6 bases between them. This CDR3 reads CSVVLMNTEAFF. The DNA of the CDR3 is TGCAGCGTTGTACTGATGAACACTGAAGCTTTCTTT.

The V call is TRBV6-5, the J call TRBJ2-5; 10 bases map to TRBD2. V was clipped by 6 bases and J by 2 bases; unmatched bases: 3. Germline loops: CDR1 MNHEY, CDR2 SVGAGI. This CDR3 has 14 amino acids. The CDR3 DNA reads TGTGCCAGCAGGGGGGGACTAGCGCAAGAGACCCAGTACTTC. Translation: CASRGGLAQETQYF.

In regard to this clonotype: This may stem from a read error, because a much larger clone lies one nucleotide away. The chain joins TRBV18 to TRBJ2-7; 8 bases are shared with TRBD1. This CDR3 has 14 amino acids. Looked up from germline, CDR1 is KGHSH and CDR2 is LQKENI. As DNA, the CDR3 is TGTGCCAGCTCACCCTCGACAGGGGCCTACGAGCAGAACTTC. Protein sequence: CASSPSTGAYEQNF.

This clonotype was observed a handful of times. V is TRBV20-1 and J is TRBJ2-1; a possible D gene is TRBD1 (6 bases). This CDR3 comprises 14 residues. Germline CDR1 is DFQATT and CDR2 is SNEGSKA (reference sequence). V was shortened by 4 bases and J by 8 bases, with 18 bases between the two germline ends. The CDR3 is CSATEDDRTDEQFF. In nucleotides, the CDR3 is TGCAGTGCTACCGAGGATGACAGGACCGATGAGCAGTTCTTC.

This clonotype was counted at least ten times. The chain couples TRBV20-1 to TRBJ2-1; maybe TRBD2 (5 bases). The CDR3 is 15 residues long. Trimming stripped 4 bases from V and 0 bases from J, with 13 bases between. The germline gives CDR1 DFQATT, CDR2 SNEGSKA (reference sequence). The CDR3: CSAILGESSYNEQFF. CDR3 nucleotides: TGCAGTGCTATCCTTGGGGAGAGCTCCTACAATGAGCAGTTCTTC.

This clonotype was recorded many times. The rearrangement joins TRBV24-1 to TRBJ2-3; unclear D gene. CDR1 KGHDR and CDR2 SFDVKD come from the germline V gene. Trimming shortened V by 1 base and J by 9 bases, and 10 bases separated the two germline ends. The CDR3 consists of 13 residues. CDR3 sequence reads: CATSDLNPKTQYF. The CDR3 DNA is TGTGCCACCAGTGATTTAAACCCGAAAACGCAGTATTTT.

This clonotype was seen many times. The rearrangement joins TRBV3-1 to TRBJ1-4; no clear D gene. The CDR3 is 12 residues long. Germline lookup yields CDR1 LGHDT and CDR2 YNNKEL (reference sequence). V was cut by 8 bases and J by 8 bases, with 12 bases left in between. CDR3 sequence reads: CASGYRAEKLFF. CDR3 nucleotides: TGTGCCAGCGGGTACCGCGCGGAAAAACTGTTTTTT.

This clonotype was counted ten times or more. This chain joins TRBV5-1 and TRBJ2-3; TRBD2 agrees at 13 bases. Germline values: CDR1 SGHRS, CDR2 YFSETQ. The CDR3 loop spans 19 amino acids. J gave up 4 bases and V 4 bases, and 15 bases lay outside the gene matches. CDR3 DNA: TGCGCCAGCAGCCTACCGGGCGGGACTAGCGGGAATACCGCAGATACGCAGTATTTT. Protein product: CASSLPGGTSGNTADTQYF.

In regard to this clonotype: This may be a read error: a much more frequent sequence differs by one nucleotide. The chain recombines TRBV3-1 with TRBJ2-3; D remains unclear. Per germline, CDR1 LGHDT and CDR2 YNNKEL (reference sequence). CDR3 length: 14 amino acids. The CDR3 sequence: CSSSQDRRRNTQYF. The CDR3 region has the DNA TGTTCCAGCAGCCAAGATCGTCGACGGAATACGCAGTATTTT.

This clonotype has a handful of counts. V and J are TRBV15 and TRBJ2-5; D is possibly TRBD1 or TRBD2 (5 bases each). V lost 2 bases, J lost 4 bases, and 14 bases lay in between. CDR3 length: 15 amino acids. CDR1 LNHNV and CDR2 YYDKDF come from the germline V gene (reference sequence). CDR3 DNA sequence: TGTGCCACCAGCAGAACCGGGACGAGCAGAGAGACCCAGTACTTC. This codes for CATSRTGTSRETQYF.

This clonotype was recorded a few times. The CDR3 DNA follows: TGTGCCAGCAGTTACGTGAAGCGGGAGCTCACAGATACGCAGTATTTT. It encodes CASSYVKRELTDTQYF. The V and J genes are TRBV6-2 or TRBV6-3 and TRBJ2-3, with 8 bases aligning to TRBD2. Trimming removed 2 bases from V and 2 bases from J; junction bases left unmatched: 6. From germline, CDR1 is MNHEY and CDR2 SVGEGT. This CDR3 contains 16 residues.

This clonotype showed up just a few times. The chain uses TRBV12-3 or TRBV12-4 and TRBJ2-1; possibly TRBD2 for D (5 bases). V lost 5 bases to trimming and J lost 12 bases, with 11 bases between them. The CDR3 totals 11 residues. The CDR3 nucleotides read TGTGCCAGCAGTAGACTACAGAGGCAGTTCTTC. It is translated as CASSRLQRQFF.

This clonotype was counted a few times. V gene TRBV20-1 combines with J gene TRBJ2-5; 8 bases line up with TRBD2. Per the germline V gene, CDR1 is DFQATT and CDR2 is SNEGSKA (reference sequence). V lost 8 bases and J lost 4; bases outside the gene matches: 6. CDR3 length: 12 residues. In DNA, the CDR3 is TGCAGTCCTATGGCGGGAGGAGAGACCCAGTACTTC. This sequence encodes CSPMAGGETQYF.

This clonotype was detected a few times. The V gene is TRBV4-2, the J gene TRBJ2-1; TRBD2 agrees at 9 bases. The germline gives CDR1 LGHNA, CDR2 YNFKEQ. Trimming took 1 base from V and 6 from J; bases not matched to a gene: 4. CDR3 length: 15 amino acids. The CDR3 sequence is CASSQAGTSFNEQFF. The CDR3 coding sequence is TGTGCCAGCAGCCAAGCGGGGACTAGCTTCAATGAGCAGTTCTTC.

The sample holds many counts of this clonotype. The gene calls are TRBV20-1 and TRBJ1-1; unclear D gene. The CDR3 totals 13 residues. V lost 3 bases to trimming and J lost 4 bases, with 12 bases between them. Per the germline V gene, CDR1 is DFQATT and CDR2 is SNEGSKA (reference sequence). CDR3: CSARLQPSTEAFF. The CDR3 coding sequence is TGCAGTGCTAGGTTGCAGCCGAGCACTGAAGCTTTCTTT.

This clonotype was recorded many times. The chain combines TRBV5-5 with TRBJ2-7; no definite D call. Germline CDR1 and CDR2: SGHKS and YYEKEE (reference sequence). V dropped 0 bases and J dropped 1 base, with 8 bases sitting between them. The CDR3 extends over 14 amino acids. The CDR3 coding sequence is TGTGCCAGCAGCTTGGTGGGCAGGTCCTACGAGCAGTACTTC. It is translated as CASSLVGRSYEQYF.

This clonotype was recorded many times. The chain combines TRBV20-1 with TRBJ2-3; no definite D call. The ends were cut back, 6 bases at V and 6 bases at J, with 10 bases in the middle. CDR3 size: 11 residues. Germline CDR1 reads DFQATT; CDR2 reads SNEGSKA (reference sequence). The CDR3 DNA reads TGCAGTGCCATAAAGGCCGATACGCAGTATTTT. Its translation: CSAIKADTQYF.

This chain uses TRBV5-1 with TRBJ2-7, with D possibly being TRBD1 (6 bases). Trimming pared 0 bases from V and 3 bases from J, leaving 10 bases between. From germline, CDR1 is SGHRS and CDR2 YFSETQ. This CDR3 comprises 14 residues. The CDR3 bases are TGCGCCAGCAGCTTGGTGCAGGGGAGCTACGAGCAGTACTTC. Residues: CASSLVQGSYEQYF. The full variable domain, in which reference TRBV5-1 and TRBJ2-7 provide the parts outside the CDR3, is KAGVTQTPRYLIKTRGQQVTLSCSPISGHRSVSWYQQTPGQGLQFLFEYFSETQRNKGNFPGRFSGRQFSNSRSEMNVSTLELGDSALYLCASSLVQGSYEQYFGPGTRLTVT.

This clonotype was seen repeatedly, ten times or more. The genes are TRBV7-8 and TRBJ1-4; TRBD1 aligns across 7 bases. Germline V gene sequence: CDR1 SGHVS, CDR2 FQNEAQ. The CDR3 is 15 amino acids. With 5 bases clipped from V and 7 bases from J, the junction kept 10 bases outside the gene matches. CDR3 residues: CASSINLDRTEKLFF. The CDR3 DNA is TGTGCCAGCAGCATTAACTTGGACAGGACTGAAAAACTGTTTTTT. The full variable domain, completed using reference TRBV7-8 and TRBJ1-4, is GAGVSQSPRYKVAKRGQDVALRCDPISGHVSLFWYQQALGQGPEFLTYFQNEAQLDKSGLPSDRFFAERPEGSVSTLKIQRTQQEDSAVYLCASSINLDRTEKLFFGSGTQLSVL.

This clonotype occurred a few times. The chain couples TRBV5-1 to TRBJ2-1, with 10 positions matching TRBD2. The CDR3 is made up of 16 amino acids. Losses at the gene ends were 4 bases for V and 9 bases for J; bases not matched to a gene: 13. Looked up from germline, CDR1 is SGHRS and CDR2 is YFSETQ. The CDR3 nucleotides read TGCGCCAGCAGCACCACTAGCGGGACTGGCGGTGCTGAGCAGTTCTTC. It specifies CASSTTSGTGGAEQFF.

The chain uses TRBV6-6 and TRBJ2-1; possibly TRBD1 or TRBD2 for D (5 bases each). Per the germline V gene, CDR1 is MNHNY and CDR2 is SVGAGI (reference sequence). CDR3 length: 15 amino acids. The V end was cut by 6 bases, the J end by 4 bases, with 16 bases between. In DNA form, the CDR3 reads TGTGCCAGCAGGGTTAGCGTACAGGTTTACAATGAGCAGTTCTTC. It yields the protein CASRVSVQVYNEQFF.

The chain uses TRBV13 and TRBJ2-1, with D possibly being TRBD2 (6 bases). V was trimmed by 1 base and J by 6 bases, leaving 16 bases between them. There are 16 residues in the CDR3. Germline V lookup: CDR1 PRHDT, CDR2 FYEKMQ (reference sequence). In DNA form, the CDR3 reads TGTGCCAGCAGCTTAGACGGGAGTCGGTTTGGCAATGAGCAGTTCTTC. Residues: CASSLDGSRFGNEQFF.

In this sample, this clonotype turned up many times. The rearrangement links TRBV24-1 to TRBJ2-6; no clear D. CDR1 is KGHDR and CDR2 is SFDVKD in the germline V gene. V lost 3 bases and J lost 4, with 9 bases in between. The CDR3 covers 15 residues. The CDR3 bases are TGTGCCACCAGTGATCCAACCGACGGGGCCAACGTCCTGACTTTC. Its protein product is CATSDPTDGANVLTF.